These 20 T cell receptor beta chains share one sample of origin, sequenced in a study of OX40 agonist ivuxolimab in advanced cancers. Sequenced by immunoSEQ multiplex PCR; TCRdb stores in-frame clones only, minus some. The table shows around 15,000 clones, with roughly four fifths occurring only once. The input for sequencing was CD4+ or CD8+ T cells sorted from blood, taken in a trial of the OX40 agonist ivuxolimab. The receptor set was obtained from an adult with an advanced solid tumor such as melanoma, head and neck, liver or kidney cancer.

The chain links TRBV2 to TRBJ1-5; TRBD1 might be the D (5 bases). The length of the CDR3 is 13 residues. Trimming removed 4 bases from V and 3 bases from J, with 7 bases in between. CDR1 and CDR2 from the germline V gene are SNHLY and FYNNEI. CDR3 loop: CASSGRVNQPQHF. The CDR3 DNA follows: TGTGCCAGCAGTGGCAGGGTCAATCAGCCCCAGCATTTT.

J is TRBJ2-1 and V is TRBV27; TRBD2 matches at 12 bases. With V trimmed by 9 bases and J by 3 bases, 9 bases remained unmatched. Germline CDR1 is MNHEY and CDR2 is SMNVEV (reference sequence). The CDR3 totals 16 residues. This chain's CDR3 is CASGLAGSSFYNEQFF. For the CDR3, the DNA is TGTGCCAGTGGACTAGCGGGAAGTTCCTTCTACAATGAGCAGTTCTTC.

This clone appeared a single time. The CDR3 DNA is TGTGCCAGCGGGGGACAGGGTGGGGACACCGGGGAGCTGTTTTTT. This translates into CASGGQGGDTGELFF. The chain recombines TRBV6-1 with TRBJ2-2; 9 nucleotides align to TRBD1. CDR3 size: 15 residues. V shed 8 bases, J shed 3 bases, and the junction held 7 bases outside the gene matches. Germline assignment: CDR1 MNHNS and CDR2 SASEGT.

This clone has just one count. The chain joins TRBV4-2 to TRBJ1-4; the D is unclear. CDR1 and CDR2 from the germline V gene are LGHNA and YNFKEQ. V shed 0 bases and J shed 8 bases, with 13 bases lying between them. The CDR3 covers 15 residues. The CDR3 DNA reads TGTGCCAGCAGCCAAGATTGGCAGTCCCCCGAAAAACTGTTTTTT. Translated, it gives CASSQDWQSPEKLFF.

The genes are TRBV6-5 and TRBJ1-5; unclear D gene. This CDR3 contains 13 residues. Trimming removed 5 bases at V and 3 bases at J, with 8 bases between. Germline CDR1 reads MNHEY; CDR2 reads SVGAGI. The CDR3 DNA follows: TGTGCCAGCAGTCAGGTCCTCAATCAGCCCCAGCATTTT. Its protein is CASSQVLNQPQHF.

The CDR3 DNA is TGTGCCATCGGGCTCGGCAGGGGTAGCGAGCAGTACTTC. Its translation: CAIGLGRGSEQYF. This sequence joins TRBV10-3 and TRBJ2-7, with a weak D call TRBD1 (6 bases). This CDR3 comprises 13 residues. The V gene's germline CDR1 is ENHRY and CDR2 SYGVKD. V was clipped by 8 bases and J by 6 bases, with 17 bases between them.

The gene calls are TRBV2 and TRBJ2-2; a weak D match, TRBD1 (5 bases). V was shortened by 5 bases and J by 6 bases, with 19 bases between the two germline ends. From germline, CDR1 is SNHLY and CDR2 FYNNEI. This CDR3 contains 16 residues. The CDR3 spells CASSLRQPTAPGELFF. CDR3 in DNA: TGTGCCAGCAGTCTTAGACAGCCAACGGCCCCCGGGGAGCTGTTTTTT.

This clone has a single count. This sequence joins TRBV10-1 and TRBJ2-1, with 9 nucleotides matching TRBD2. The CDR3 has 14 amino acids. The V segment lost 3 bases and the J segment 7 bases; nucleotides outside the gene matches: 4. Germline loops: CDR1 WNHNN, CDR2 SYGVQD (reference sequence). As DNA, the CDR3 is TGCGCCAGCAGTGATAGCGGGAGCTTGAATGAGCAGTTCTTC. As protein: CASSDSGSLNEQFF.

The chain links TRBV15 to TRBJ2-5, with TRBD2 as a possible D gene (5 bases). Germline values: CDR1 LNHNV, CDR2 YYDKDF (reference sequence). This CDR3 is 12 amino acids long. V lost 0 bases and J lost 7, with 6 bases in between. The CDR3, as DNA: TGTGCCACCAGCAGAGATCGGGGGACCCAGTACTTC. Its protein product is CATSRDRGTQYF. Based on the CDR3 plus reference TRBV15 and TRBJ2-5, the full variable domain is DAMVIQNPRYQVTQFGKPVTLSCSQTLNHNVMYWYQQKSSQAPKLLFHYYDKDFNNEADTPDNFQSRRPNTSFCFLDIRSPGLGDTAMYLCATSRDRGTQYFGPGTRLLVL.

This chain links TRBV19 with TRBJ2-1; 9 positions agree with TRBD1. From germline, CDR1 is LNHDA and CDR2 SQIVND (reference sequence). The V segment lost 9 bases and the J segment 5 bases; nucleotides outside the gene matches: 8. This CDR3 spans 14 amino acids. This chain's CDR3 is CASSPGQGHNEQFF. As DNA, the CDR3 is TGTGCCAGCAGTCCGGGACAGGGTCACAATGAGCAGTTCTTC.

The chain is built from TRBV5-1 and TRBJ2-1; 13 bases map to TRBD2. The CDR3 extends over 18 amino acids. Germline V gene lookup returns CDR1 SGHRS and CDR2 YFSETQ. V lost 4 bases to trimming and J lost 0 bases; unmatched junction nucleotides: 7. CDR3 amino acids: CASSDRLAGGPSYNEQFF. The DNA of the CDR3 is TGCGCCAGCAGCGACCGACTAGCGGGAGGCCCCTCCTACAATGAGCAGTTCTTC.

In the case of this clone: Other DNA sequences in the sample encode the same CDR3. The chain couples TRBV7-2 to TRBJ2-3; a weak D match, TRBD2 (6 bases). Trimming took off 2 bases at V and 3 bases at J, with 12 bases between the two ends. The CDR3 is 15 residues long. The germline V gene has CDR1 SGHTA and CDR2 FQGNSA. CDR3 residues: CASSLRSGFTDTQYF. The CDR3 DNA reads TGTGCCAGCAGCTTAAGGAGCGGGTTTACAGATACGCAGTATTTT.

The chain uses TRBV11-2 and TRBJ1-3, with 7 bases aligning to TRBD1. The germline CDR1 and CDR2 sequences are SGHAT and FQNNGV. After removal of 4 bases from V and 3 bases from J, the junction contained 9 bases not matched to a gene. The length of the CDR3 is 16 residues. The CDR3 sequence is CASSSYNRGGGNTIYF. The CDR3 coding sequence is TGTGCCAGCAGCTCCTATAACAGGGGAGGTGGAAACACCATATATTTT.

V gene TRBV5-6 combines with J gene TRBJ1-3; TRBD1 matches 7 bases. The CDR3 contains 14 residues. Germline V gene sequence: CDR1 SGHDT, CDR2 YYEEEE. The V gene end was trimmed by 3 bases and the J gene end by 4 bases; junction bases not matched to a gene: 4. The CDR3 sequence is CASSSGTAGNTIYF. The CDR3 nucleotides are TGTGCCAGCAGCTCTGGGACAGCCGGAAACACCATATATTTT.

The chain has TRBV2 and TRBJ2-3; D unclear. Trimming stripped 2 bases from V and 5 bases from J, with 20 bases between. This CDR3 has 17 amino acids. Germline V gives CDR1 SNHLY, CDR2 FYNNEI. In DNA form, the CDR3 reads TGTGCCAGCAGTGAAAGGTCTAGGCCTCAGCTAGGAGATACGCAGTATTTT. Translating it yields CASSERSRPQLGDTQYF. Using reference TRBV2 and TRBJ2-3 for the parts outside the CDR3, the full variable domain is EPEVTQTPSHQVTQMGQEVILRCVPISNHLYFYWYRQILGQKVEFLVSFYNNEISEKSEIFDDQFSVERPDGSNFTLKIRSTKLEDSAMYFCASSERSRPQLGDTQYFGPGTRLTVL.

By share, this clone ranks as medium-sized. The gene calls are TRBV10-3 and TRBJ2-1; D not certain. This CDR3 has 11 residues. Germline V lookup: CDR1 ENHRY, CDR2 SYGVKD. The CDR3 is CATPHGNEQFF. The CDR3 DNA follows: TGTGCAACTCCTCACGGGAATGAGCAGTTCTTC.

The V call is TRBV18, the J call TRBJ1-5, with TRBD1 matching over 7 bases. The CDR3 is 14 residues long. Germline V gene lookup returns CDR1 KGHSH and CDR2 LQKENI. Losses at the gene ends were 3 bases for V and 7 bases for J; bases not matched to a gene: 6. The CDR3 sequence is CASSPGQVGQPQHF. CDR3 DNA sequence: TGTGCCAGCTCACCCGGACAGGTGGGCCAGCCCCAGCATTTT.

The V and J genes are TRBV5-6 and TRBJ2-5; 10 bases align to TRBD1. This CDR3 is 17 amino acids long. The germline V gene encodes CDR1 SGHDT and CDR2 YYEEEE. Trimming cost V 1 base and J 1 base; bases outside gene matches: 7. CDR3 region: CASSLSGQGIGQETQYF. CDR3 bases: TGTGCCAGCAGCTTGTCGGGACAGGGGATCGGCCAAGAGACCCAGTACTTC. Filled out from reference TRBV5-6 and TRBJ2-5, the complete variable domain reads DAGVTQSPTHLIKTRGQQVTLRCSPKSGHDTVSWYQQALGQGPQFIFQYYEEEERQRGNFPDRFSGHQFPNYSSELNVNALLLGDSALYLCASSLSGQGIGQETQYFGPGTRLLVL.

By its share, this clone is medium-sized. This chain connects TRBV10-3 to TRBJ2-7; D tentatively reads TRBD1 or TRBD2 (5 bases each). Trimming removed 4 bases from V and 1 base from J, with 17 bases in between. The CDR3 covers 16 residues. The V gene's germline CDR1 is ENHRY and CDR2 SYGVKD. The CDR3 protein is CAISVPGQGASYEQYF. As DNA, the CDR3 is TGTGCCATCAGTGTCCCCGGGCAGGGAGCGTCCTACGAGCAGTACTTC.

The J gene is TRBJ2-1, the V gene TRBV7-2, with D hard to call. The CDR3 consists of 13 residues. CDR1 and CDR2 from the germline V gene are SGHTA and FQGNSA. The V end was cut by 1 base, the J end by 8 bases, with 9 bases between. This CDR3 is CASSLGIADEQFF. In DNA, the CDR3 is TGTGCCAGCAGCTTAGGTATCGCGGATGAGCAGTTCTTC.